This T cell receptor beta chain was obtained from a study of breast tumors, draining lymph nodes, adjacent tissues. Notes on the study in general: Data only fit, rather than demonstrated, lymph node origin of most tumor T cells. Findings are consistent with lymph node origin and intratumoral expansion of most tumor T cells. Compared with lymph nodes, tumors were less diverse; compared with nontumor tissue, more.

MiXCR, applied by TCRdb to the multiplex PCR reads, yields one record per CDR3 protein. This sample has about 94,000 distinct CDR3 sequences, with around 30% found just once. V lost 1 base, J lost 3 bases, and 9 bases lay in between. Per the germline V gene, CDR1 is MGHRA and CDR2 is YSYEKL. CDR3 length: 14 amino acids. The sample holds many counts of this clonotype. The antigen remains unidentified. Breast cancer patients provided tissue from their axillary draining lymph nodes. This sequence was found in a female donor with breast cancer. Some clones in this sample may be carry-over from other donors' samples. The sequenced sample consisted of axillary lymph node tissue. This chain connects TRBV4-1 to TRBJ1-2, with a tentative D call TRBD1 (6 bases). CDR3 nucleotides: TGCGCCAGCAGCCAAGGCAAGGGGGACTATGGCTACACCTTC. This encodes CASSQGKGDYGYTF.